A selection of T cell receptor beta chains follows, all from one sample in a study. TCRdb re-called the 5' RACE reads through MiXCR, storing one row per CDR3 protein. This table has 30,000 or so distinct CDR3 sequences, 25% to 30% appearing once. The source material was tumor-infiltrating Tregs sorted from the breast tumor. The receptors originated from a female donor with breast cancer. The conserved cysteine and the conserved F or W are not part of the CDR3 here. The order of the fields is V gene, CDR3 length, J gene, CDR3 protein.

TRBV20-1	13	TRBJ1-5	SAEQGGHYDQPQH
TRBV4-2	13	TRBJ2-3	ASSKAGGITDTQY
TRBV5-1	15	TRBJ2-1	ASREGLRGGGPNEQF
TRBV7-2	13	TRBJ2-1	ASSLLAVGNNEQF
TRBV28	12	TRBJ1-5	ASSSMNRQQPQH
TRBV10-3	16	TRBJ2-7	AIRRKATGISGAYEQY
TRBV7-9	13	TRBJ2-5	ASSRVTSGKETQY
TRBV20-1	12	TRBJ2-3	SARRGSPTDTQY
TRBV6-5	13	TRBJ1-1	ASSYSTGGITEAF
TRBV5-1	12	TRBJ1-1	ASSPRVPDTEAF
TRBV20-1	13	TRBJ2-1	SARSPGRGGNEQF
TRBV11-2	12	TRBJ1-2	ASSPGTPAYGYT
TRBV25-1	13	TRBJ2-7	ASSEGDTKSYERY
TRBV20-1	12	TRBJ2-7	SASETGGLGEQY
TRBV6-2/TRBV6-3	12	TRBJ2-1	ASTSGGSYNEQF
TRBV6-5	14	TRBJ2-3	ASSSTTSGSGDTQY
TRBV7-6	15	TRBJ2-3	ASSLGPAGQGADTQY
TRBV7-2	12	TRBJ1-2	ASSSTGLAYGYT
TRBV20-1	10	TRBJ1-1	SVWGRNTEAF